A selection of T cell receptor beta chains follows, all from one sample in a study of T cells in Graves' hyperthyroidism and ophthalmopathy. TCRdb recomputed calls from the multiplex PCR reads with MiXCR, one row per CDR3 protein. The table lists 500,000 to 600,000 distinct CDR3 sequences, about 20% of them singletons, with about 50% in the top ten. Material: blood. These receptors were taken from a man aged 40-55 years with Graves' ophthalmopathy. CDR3s include the opening cysteine and the closing phenylalanine or tryptophan. D genes are given only for firm matches. Clone size is given for some rows only: seen once, a few or many times, or a class if the clone is expanded.

>TRBJ2-1|NA|TRBV2|many|15
TGTGCCAGCAGTGATGGGAGGAAGGCCTACAATGAGCAGTTCTTC
CASSDGRKAYNEQFF
>TRBJ2-2|NA|TRBV11-2|NA|16
TGTGCCAGCAGCTTATGGCGTTTTTCGAACACCGGGGAGCTGTTTTTT
CASSLWRFSNTGELFF
>TRBJ2-7|NA|TRBV6-1|many|11
TGTGCCAGCAGTGAATTGTACGAGCAGTACTTC
CASSELYEQYF
>TRBJ2-5|NA|TRBV2|many|16
TGTGCCAGCAGTTATTCTGGGGCCTTAAACCAAGAGACCCAGTACTTC
CASSYSGALNQETQYF
>TRBJ1-5|NA|TRBV2|many|15
TGTGCCAGCAGCCCGGGGTTGGCTAGCAATCAGCCCCAGCATTTT
CASSPGLASNQPQHF
>TRBJ2-1|TRBD2|TRBV29-1|NA|13
TGCAGCACTAGCGGGAGCCGAAACAATGAGCAGTTCTTC
CSTSGSRNNEQFF
>TRBJ1-1|NA|TRBV7-2|few|15
TGTGCCAGCAGCTTAGAGCCCCCTCGGAACACTGAAGCTTTCTTT
CASSLEPPRNTEAFF
>TRBJ1-1|TRBD1|TRBV2|many|22
TGTGCCAGCAGTGAAGCTTCCCCCACCGGGACAGGCCACCCTTGGGGGAACACTGAAGCTTTCTTT
CASSEASPTGTGHPWGNTEAFF
>TRBJ2-7|NA|TRBV2|many|13
TGTGCCAGCAGGCCAGGAGACTCCTACGAGCAGTACTTC
CASRPGDSYEQYF
>TRBJ1-5|NA|TRBV20-1|NA|14
TGCAGTGCTAGAGATCAAGAAGGGAATCAGCCCCAGCATTTT
CSARDQEGNQPQHF
>TRBJ2-3|NA|TRBV18|many|13
TGTGCCAGCTCACCAACAGGCGGAGATACGCAGTATTTT
CASSPTGGDTQYF
>TRBJ1-1|NA|TRBV11-2|NA|19
TGTGCCAGCAGCTTAAGGGCTCGTGGACATCCTAGAGAGAACACTGAAGCTTTCTTT
CASSLRARGHPRENTEAFF
>TRBJ2-2|NA|TRBV5-1|NA|13
TGCGCCAGCAGCTTGGATGGGGTCGGAGAGCTGTTTTTT
CASSLDGVGELFF
>TRBJ2-3|NA|TRBV10-3|few|16
TGTGCCATCAATACTCTAGGACGGGGATACACAGATACGCAGTATTTT
CAINTLGRGYTDTQYF
>TRBJ1-2|NA|TRBV5-1|few|15
TGCGCCAGCAGCTTGGCCTCAGGAGCTAACTATGGCTACACCTTC
CASSLASGANYGYTF
>TRBJ2-5|NA|TRBV15|few|13
TGTGCCACCAGCAACGGACAGCAAGAGACCCAGTACTTC
CATSNGQQETQYF
>TRBJ2-1|TRBD2|TRBV2|many|15
TGTGCCAGCAGTGAACCAGCGGGAGAATCTGGCGAGCAGTTCTTC
CASSEPAGESGEQFF
>TRBJ2-7|TRBD2|TRBV28|NA|14
TGTGCCAGCACATGGAGAGCGGGAGTCTACGAGCAGTACTTC
CASTWRAGVYEQYF
>TRBJ2-3|TRBD2|TRBV6-2/TRBV6-3|NA|15
TGTGCCAGCCGGGGACTAGCGTTTAGCACAGATACGCAGTATTTT
CASRGLAFSTDTQYF
>TRBJ2-4|TRBD2|TRBV4-3|NA|17
TGCGCCAGCAGCCATCGTGCGGGAGGAGGTCCCAAAAACATTCAGTACTTC
CASSHRAGGGPKNIQYF
>TRBJ2-5|TRBD2|TRBV5-8|NA|16
TGTGCCAGCAGCCCGGGGGGGCGCGGGGACGAAGAGACCCAGTACTTC
CASSPGGRGDEETQYF
>TRBJ1-4|TRBD1|TRBV28|NA|19
TGTGCCAGCACCACCCGCCCCGGGACAGCACCTGCAACTAATGAAAAACTGTTTTTT
CASTTRPGTAPATNEKLFF
>TRBJ2-5|TRBD1|TRBV5-1|NA|15
TGCGCCAGCAGCCCGGACAGGGCAAGAGGGGAGACCCAGTACTTC
CASSPDRARGETQYF
>TRBJ2-3|TRBD2|TRBV4-3|few|15
TGCGCCAGCAGCCAGGTAGCGGGGGGGCAGGATACGCAGTATTTT
CASSQVAGGQDTQYF
>TRBJ1-5|NA|TRBV6-2/TRBV6-3|NA|15
TGTGCCACCAAACGACAGAAGGTCCCAAATCAGCCCCAGCATTTT
CATKRQKVPNQPQHF
>TRBJ2-3|TRBD2|TRBV12-3/TRBV12-4|few|14
TGTGCCAGCAGTCGAAGCGGGGGGCACGATACGCAGTATTTT
CASSRSGGHDTQYF
>TRBJ2-5|NA|TRBV29-1|few|14
TGCAGCGTTGAAGATAAGCGTGTCAGAGAGACCCAGTACTTC
CSVEDKRVRETQYF
>TRBJ1-2|NA|TRBV12-5|once|15
TGTGCTAGTGGTTTGGTACAAGAACGGCTCTATGGCTACACCTTC
CASGLVQERLYGYTF
>TRBJ2-3|TRBD2|TRBV2|few|16
TGTGCCAGCAGTGAAGGGGGGGGGGGAAGCACAGATACGCAGTATTTT
CASSEGGGGSTDTQYF
>TRBJ1-6|TRBD1|TRBV4-1|NA|16
TGCGCCAGCAGCCCTTCGCCGACAGGGACCCATTCACCCCTCCACTTT
CASSPSPTGTHSPLHF
>TRBJ2-5|NA|TRBV6-1|many|12
TGTGCCAGCAGTTCTACCCAAGAGACCCAGTACTTC
CASSSTQETQYF
>TRBJ2-5|NA|TRBV12-3/TRBV12-4|many|11
TGTGCCAGCAGTGTCAGAGAGACCCAGTACTTC
CASSVRETQYF
>TRBJ1-1|TRBD1|TRBV28|many|15
TGTGCCAGCAGTCCGGGACAGGCATTGAACACTGAAGCTTTCTTT
CASSPGQALNTEAFF
>TRBJ1-2|TRBD1|TRBV4-1|NA|16
TGCGCCAGCAGCCAAGCTGGCCAGGGGGCTAACTATGGCTACACCTTC
CASSQAGQGANYGYTF
>TRBJ1-4|NA|TRBV30|many|14
TGTGCCTGGATTGGAAGGGGGACTAATGAAAAACTGTTTTTT
CAWIGRGTNEKLFF
>TRBJ1-1|NA|TRBV6-2/TRBV6-3|NA|15
TGTGCCAGCAGAGGTATTATAGGGGAGGGCACTGAAGCTTTCTTT
CASRGIIGEGTEAFF
>TRBJ1-1|NA|TRBV6-1|many|16
TGTGCCAGCAGTTATCTCACGGGGCATTTGAACACTGAAGCTTTCTTT
CASSYLTGHLNTEAFF
>TRBJ2-3|NA|TRBV6-5|NA|13
TGTGCCAGCAGTTGGGCAGACACAGATACGCAGTATTTT
CASSWADTDTQYF
>TRBJ2-5|TRBD2|TRBV3-1|NA|18
TGTGCCAGCAGCCAAGTACTAGCGGGGGGACCCTCCCAAGAGACCCAGTACTTC
CASSQVLAGGPSQETQYF
>TRBJ2-7|TRBD2|TRBV28|many|16
TGTGCCAGCAGATCCCGACCGGGACTAGCGGGCTACGAGCAGTACTTC
CASRSRPGLAGYEQYF
>TRBJ1-1|TRBD1|TRBV6-1|many|12
TGTGCCAGCAGAGGACAGGGGGTGAGAGCTTTCTTT
CASRGQGVRAFF
>TRBJ2-3|TRBD2|TRBV27|few|14
TGTGCCAGCAAGGGCGGGAGTAGGACAGATACGCAGTATTTT
CASKGGSRTDTQYF
>TRBJ1-3|TRBD1|TRBV3-1|NA|19
TGTGCCAGCAGCCAAGAGTATGGACAGGGCTTGGCTTCAGGAAACACCATATATTTT
CASSQEYGQGLASGNTIYF
>TRBJ2-5|TRBD1|TRBV7-8|many|15
TGTGCCAGCAGTTTAGGGGACAGGGGAAAAGAGACCCAGTACTTC
CASSLGDRGKETQYF
>TRBJ2-7|TRBD2|TRBV6-5|NA|17
TGTGCCAGCAGTTTACCGGGACTAGCGGGCAGGTCCTACGAGCAGTACTTC
CASSLPGLAGRSYEQYF
>TRBJ2-3|NA|TRBV20-1|NA|13
TGCAGTGCTAGTGTTGGGGGGGCGGATACGCAGTATTTT
CSASVGGADTQYF
>TRBJ2-7|NA|TRBV18|many|13
TGTGCCAGCTCACTAAAGGAAACCTACGAGCAGTACTTC
CASSLKETYEQYF
>TRBJ2-7|NA|TRBV15|many|13
TGTGCCACCAGCAGAGAACTGCCGTACGAGCAGTACTTC
CATSRELPYEQYF
>TRBJ2-7|NA|TRBV28|many|13
TGTGCCAGCCGAAGACAGGGAGGCTACGAGCAGTACTTC
CASRRQGGYEQYF
>TRBJ1-4|NA|TRBV4-1|NA|16
TGCGCCAGCAGCCAAGATCCGGCAGGTGATAATGAAAAACTGTTTTTT
CASSQDPAGDNEKLFF
>TRBJ2-7|TRBD2|TRBV18|few|13
TGTGCCAGCACCGCGGGGGGAACCTACGAGCAGTACTTC
CASTAGGTYEQYF